This record concerns one T cell receptor beta chain sequence. Its antigen is not identified. This sample was taken from a study of T cell responses to AZD1222 COVID-19 vaccine. Findings and caveats of the study: Regions 160-218 and 743-854 dominated among vaccine-associated CD4 TCRs spanning spike. Two doses of AZD1222 preceded a rise in Spike-specific TCR breadth and depth.

The germline V gene has CDR1 LGHNT and CDR2 FRNRAP. V gave up 9 bases and J gave up 0 bases, with 12 bases separating them. The CDR3 consists of 13 residues. The repertoire was sequenced with immunoSEQ multiplex PCR; TCRdb's copy has only in-frame clones and lacks some. The profile shows some 95,000 clones, around nine tenths of them singletons. This clonotype originated in an adult in good health. Source: peripheral blood, taken on day 0 of AZD1222 vaccination. The chain couples TRBV12-5 to TRBJ2-7; a weak D match, TRBD1 (6 bases). In DNA, the CDR3 is TGTGCTAGAGGGGGACGGTACTCCTACGAGCAGTACTTC. It is translated as CARGGRYSYEQYF.